What follows are 22 T cell receptor beta chains derived from one specimen sequenced in a study of blood T cell repertoires in COVID-19. The method was immunoSEQ multiplex PCR; TCRdb's version includes in-frame clones alone and lacks a portion of them. The sample carries 250,000 or so clones, 87% recorded once. The sequenced sample was peripheral blood. These receptors originate from a young man with active or convalescent COVID-19.

Worth noting for this clone: This same CDR3 is encoded by further DNA sequences in the sample. The gene calls are TRBV2 and TRBJ2-7; 7 bases align to TRBD1. The germline V gene has CDR1 SNHLY and CDR2 FYNNEI. The junction had 4 bases not matched to a gene; V was cut back by 2 bases and J by 3 bases. There are 14 residues in the CDR3. Written as DNA, the CDR3 is TGTGCCAGCAGTGAACAGGGGGTACTCTACGAGCAGTACTTC. Translated, it gives CASSEQGVLYEQYF.

This chain links TRBV29-1 with TRBJ2-2; TRBD1 might be the D (6 bases). The CDR3 length is 13 residues. Germline CDR1 and CDR2: SQVTM and ANQGSEA. V was shortened by 5 bases and J by 6 bases, with 13 bases between the two germline ends. As DNA, the CDR3 is TGCAGCGTTACAGGGATGACCTCCGGGGAGCTGTTTTTT. Amino acid sequence: CSVTGMTSGELFF.

This chain joins TRBV4-3 and TRBJ2-4, with 7 bases lining up with TRBD1. The CDR3 is 15 residues long. J lost 7 bases, V lost 3 bases, and 9 bases had no gene match. CDR1 and CDR2 from the germline V gene are LGHNA and YSLEER. CDR3 sequence: CASSHGRGIGNIQYF. The CDR3 region has the DNA TGCGCCAGCAGCCACGGCAGGGGGATAGGGAACATTCAGTACTTC.

This clone showed up just once. This rearrangement joins TRBV2 to TRBJ2-7; 8 bases line up with TRBD2. In germline, CDR1 is SNHLY, CDR2 FYNNEI. CDR3 length: 15 amino acids. V shed 6 bases and J 3 bases; nucleotides not matched to a gene: 10. CDR3: CASSRPGSGNYEQYF. The CDR3 nucleotides are TGTGCCAGCAGCCGCCCGGGTAGCGGGAACTACGAGCAGTACTTC.

The rearrangement links TRBV2 to TRBJ1-4, with 8 nucleotides matching TRBD1. The V gene end was trimmed by 8 bases and the J gene end by 0 bases; junction bases not matched to a gene: 11. Germline lookup yields CDR1 SNHLY and CDR2 FYNNEI. This CDR3 spans 17 amino acids. Here the CDR3 DNA reads TGTGCCAGCTGGGGCAGGGGGCAGAGTGCAACTAATGAAAAACTGTTTTTT. The encoded protein is CASWGRGQSATNEKLFF.

This clone was counted once. The chain joins TRBV28 to TRBJ1-6; 8 bases map to TRBD1. With 3 bases clipped from V and 5 bases from J, the junction kept 6 bases outside the gene matches. The CDR3 runs 16 residues. Germline V gene data show CDR1 as MDHEN and CDR2 as SYDVKM. The DNA for the CDR3 is TGTGCCAGCAGTTTTCAGGGGGCGATGGATAATTCACCCCTCCACTTT. Protein sequence: CASSFQGAMDNSPLHF. Drawing the rest from reference TRBV28 and TRBJ1-6, the complete variable domain is DVKVTQSSRYLVKRTGEKVFLECVQDMDHENMFWYRQDPGLGLRLIYFSYDVKMKEKGDIPEGYSVSREKKERFSLILESASTNQTSMYLCASSFQGAMDNSPLHFGNGTRLTVT.

A note on this clone: One junction end disagrees with the germline gene, perhaps due to a read error. Other nucleotide sequences in the sample specify the same CDR3. The CDR3 loop reads CASSLGLAGGSSYEQYF. For the CDR3, the DNA is TGTGCCAGCAGCTTGGGACTAGCGGGGGGCAGCTCCTACGAGCAGTACTTT. The chain has TRBV7-2 and TRBJ2-7; 15 bases are a match to TRBD2. Germline V gives CDR1 SGHTA, CDR2 FQGNSA. The CDR3 covers 17 residues. Combining the CDR3 with reference TRBV7-2 and TRBJ2-7 gives the whole variable domain GAGVSQSPSNKVTEKGKDVELRCDPISGHTALYWYRQSLGQGLEFLIYFQGNSAPDKSGLPSDRFSAERTGGSVSTLTIQRTQQEDSAVYLCASSLGLAGGSSYEQYFGPGTRLTVT.

V and J are TRBV30 and TRBJ1-3; no definite D call. The CDR3 runs 12 residues. V lost 7 bases to trimming and J lost 4 bases, with 11 bases between them. CDR1 is GTSNPN, CDR2 SVGIG, per germline (reference sequence). CDR3 in amino acids: CALSSSGNTIYF. The CDR3 DNA reads TGTGCCTTATCGAGTTCGGGAAACACCATATATTTT.

This chain uses TRBV7-3 with TRBJ2-1, with unresolved D. Germline-derived CDR1 and CDR2 are SGHTA and FQGTGA. This CDR3 is 15 amino acids long. Trimming stripped 3 bases from V and 0 bases from J, with 9 bases between. In DNA, the CDR3 is TGTGCCAGCAGCTTGGTGCGGAGCTCCTACAATGAGCAGTTCTTC. Its translation is CASSLVRSSYNEQFF. Based on the CDR3 plus reference TRBV7-3 and TRBJ2-1, the full variable domain is GAGVSQTPSNKVTEKGKYVELRCDPISGHTALYWYRQSLGQGPEFLIYFQGTGAADDSGLPNDRFFAVRPEGSVSTLKIQRTERGDSAVYLCASSLVRSSYNEQFFGPGTRLTVL.

V is TRBV5-8 and J is TRBJ2-4, with a weak D call TRBD2 (6 bases). Germline CDR1 SGHTS, CDR2 YDEGEE. V gave up 3 bases and J gave up 1 base, with 14 bases separating them. The CDR3 spans 16 residues. In DNA, the CDR3 is TGTGCCAGCAGCTCGTCCGGGACTGGGGCCAAAAACATTCAGTACTTC. It translates to CASSSSGTGAKNIQYF.

The J gene is TRBJ2-7, the V gene TRBV5-1; 9 nucleotides line up with TRBD2. Losses at the gene ends were 10 bases for V and 1 base for J; bases not matched to a gene: 9. The CDR3 has 14 residues. Germline lookup yields CDR1 SGHRS and CDR2 YFSETQ. The CDR3, as DNA: TGCGCCCGCCGCGGCGGGGGGGGATCCTACGAGCAGTACTTC. Translation gives CARRGGGGSYEQYF.

This chain connects TRBV5-1 to TRBJ2-7; TRBD1 is a possible D gene (6 bases). Trimming left V 0 bases short and J 4 bases short, with 11 bases between. From germline, CDR1 is SGHRS and CDR2 YFSETQ. There are 14 residues in the CDR3. DNA for the CDR3: TGCGCCAGCAGCTTGGCGGTCGGACAGTACGAGCAGTACTTC. Encoded protein: CASSLAVGQYEQYF. The full variable domain, completed using reference TRBV5-1 and TRBJ2-7, is KAGVTQTPRYLIKTRGQQVTLSCSPISGHRSVSWYQQTPGQGLQFLFEYFSETQRNKGNFPGRFSGRQFSNSRSEMNVSTLELGDSALYLCASSLAVGQYEQYFGPGTRLTVT.

The rearrangement joins TRBV18 to TRBJ2-1; 7 positions agree with TRBD2. V trimming: 6 bases; J trimming: 6 bases; junction bases outside the gene matches: 8. Germline CDR1 reads KGHSH; CDR2 reads LQKENI. CDR3 length: 14 amino acids. The CDR3 DNA reads TGTGCCAGCTCTTTCCAGCGGGAAACCAATGAGCAGTTCTTC. The encoded protein is CASSFQRETNEQFF.

This clone was seen a handful of times. This chain uses TRBV10-1 with TRBJ2-2; D remains ambiguous. The V end was cut by 8 bases, the J end by 0 bases, with 7 bases between. Germline CDR1 WNHNN, CDR2 SYGVQD (reference sequence). This CDR3 is 13 amino acids long. The CDR3 DNA reads as TGCGCCAGCCGGGTTCCGAACACCGGGGAGCTGTTTTTT. Its protein product is CASRVPNTGELFF.

The V and J genes are TRBV14 and TRBJ1-2; TRBD1 might be the D (6 bases). Germline values: CDR1 SGHDN, CDR2 FVKESK. The V and J ends lost 0 bases and 2 bases respectively, with 13 bases between them. This CDR3 has 16 amino acids. CDR3 nucleotides: TGTGCCAGCAGCCAAGATTTAGGACAGAAGAACTATGGCTACACCTTC. Translating it yields CASSQDLGQKNYGYTF.

The J gene is TRBJ1-2, the V gene TRBV7-9, with D unresolved. The V gene lost 2 bases and the J gene lost 0 bases, with 10 bases spanning the gap. The germline V gene encodes CDR1 SEHNR and CDR2 FQNEAQ (reference sequence). The CDR3 is 15 residues long. The CDR3 DNA is TGTGCCAGCAGCTTATATCGGGAAGCTAACTATGGCTACACCTTC. Encoded protein: CASSLYREANYGYTF.

The chain combines TRBV5-1 with TRBJ1-2; 8 positions match TRBD1. Germline V gene data show CDR1 as SGHRS and CDR2 as YFSETQ. V was clipped by 0 bases and J by 4 bases; unmatched bases: 5. The CDR3 contains 15 residues. CDR3 DNA sequence: TGCGCCAGCAGCTTGGCCGCAGGGGGCACCTATGGCTACACCTTC. This gives the protein CASSLAAGGTYGYTF. The full variable domain, its missing parts supplied by reference TRBV5-1 and TRBJ1-2, is KAGVTQTPRYLIKTRGQQVTLSCSPISGHRSVSWYQQTPGQGLQFLFEYFSETQRNKGNFPGRFSGRQFSNSRSEMNVSTLELGDSALYLCASSLAAGGTYGYTFGSGTRLTVV.

This chain joins TRBV12-3 or TRBV12-4 and TRBJ1-1; D remains ambiguous. CDR3 size: 13 residues. V was trimmed by 2 bases and J by 4 bases, leaving 8 bases between them. As DNA, the CDR3 is TGTGCCAGCAGTTTACTAACGAGCACTGAAGCTTTCTTT. Translation: CASSLLTSTEAFF.

The table lists this clone with a count of one. The chain employs TRBV7-3 and TRBJ2-7, with D maybe TRBD1 (6 bases). The CDR3 spans 14 residues. The ends were cut back, 8 bases at V and 1 base at J, with 15 bases in the middle. Per the germline V gene, CDR1 is SGHTA and CDR2 is FQGTGA. The chain's CDR3 is CASAPGASSYEQYF. The DNA of the CDR3 is TGTGCCAGCGCCCCAGGGGCCTCTTCCTACGAGCAGTACTTC.

The chain joins TRBV5-1 to TRBJ2-7; 7 nucleotides agree with TRBD2. The CDR3 consists of 15 residues. The germline V gene encodes CDR1 SGHRS and CDR2 YFSETQ. V shed 5 bases, J shed 0 bases, and the junction held 8 bases outside the gene matches. The chain's CDR3 is CASRSLAGSSYEQYF. The CDR3 DNA sequence: TGCGCCAGCAGATCCTTAGCGGGTAGCTCCTACGAGCAGTACTTC.

The V call is TRBV28, the J call TRBJ1-6; no clear D gene. The V and J ends lost 5 bases and 9 bases respectively, with 17 bases between them. This CDR3 is built from 15 residues. From germline, CDR1 is MDHEN and CDR2 SYDVKM. The CDR3 DNA reads as TGTGCCAGCAGTCCAACACAATCCGGAGGTTCACCCCTCCACTTT. This translates into CASSPTQSGGSPLHF.

The CDR3 loop is CASSIDRGQNNSPLHF. The DNA for the CDR3 is TGTGCCAGTAGTATAGACAGGGGGCAAAATAATTCACCCCTCCACTTT. This sequence joins TRBV19 and TRBJ1-6; TRBD1 agrees at 8 bases. V gave up 0 bases and J gave up 5 bases; unmatched junction bases: 3. The CDR3 runs 16 residues. Germline-derived CDR1 and CDR2 are LNHDA and SQIVND (reference sequence).